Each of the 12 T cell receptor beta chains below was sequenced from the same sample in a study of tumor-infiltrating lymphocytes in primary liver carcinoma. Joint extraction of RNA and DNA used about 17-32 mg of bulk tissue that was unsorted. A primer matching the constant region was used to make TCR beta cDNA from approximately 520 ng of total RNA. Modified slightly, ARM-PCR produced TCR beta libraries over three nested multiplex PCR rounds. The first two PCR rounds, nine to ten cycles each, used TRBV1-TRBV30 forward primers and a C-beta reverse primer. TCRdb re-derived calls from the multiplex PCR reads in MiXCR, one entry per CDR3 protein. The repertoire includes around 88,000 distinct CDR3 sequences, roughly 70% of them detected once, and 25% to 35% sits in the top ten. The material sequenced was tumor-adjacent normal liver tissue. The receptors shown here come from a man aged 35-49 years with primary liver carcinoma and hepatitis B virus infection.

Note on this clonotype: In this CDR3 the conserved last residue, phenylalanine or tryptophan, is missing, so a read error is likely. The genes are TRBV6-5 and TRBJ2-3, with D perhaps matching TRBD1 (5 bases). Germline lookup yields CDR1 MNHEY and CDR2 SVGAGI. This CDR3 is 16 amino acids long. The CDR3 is CDSSPRPGPTRATQYY. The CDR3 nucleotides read TGTGACAGCAGTCCTCGCCCCGGACCGACCAGGGCTACGCAGTATTAT.

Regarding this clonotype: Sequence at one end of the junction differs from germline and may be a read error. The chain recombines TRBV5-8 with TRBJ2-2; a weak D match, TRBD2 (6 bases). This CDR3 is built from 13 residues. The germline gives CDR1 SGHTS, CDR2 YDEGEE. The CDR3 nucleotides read TGTGCCAGCAGCTTGTGGAGGGGATCCGGAGCTGTTTTT. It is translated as CASSLWRGSGAVF.

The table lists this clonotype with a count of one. CDR3 nucleotide sequence: TGTGCCAGCAGACTGATACAGGGAGTGCAGTTCTTC. Amino acids: CASRLIQGVQFF. The V call is TRBV12-3 or TRBV12-4, the J call TRBJ2-1; maybe TRBD1 (6 bases). The CDR3 consists of 12 residues. The V end lost 6 bases, the J end lost 12 bases, and 15 bases lay between the germline ends.

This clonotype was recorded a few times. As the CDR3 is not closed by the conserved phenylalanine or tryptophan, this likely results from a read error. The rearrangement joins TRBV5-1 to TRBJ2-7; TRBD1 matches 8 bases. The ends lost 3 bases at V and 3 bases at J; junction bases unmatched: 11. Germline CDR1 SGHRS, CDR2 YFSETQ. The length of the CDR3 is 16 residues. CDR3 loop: CASSSGRDRLNYEQYL. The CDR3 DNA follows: TGCGCCAGCAGCTCAGGTCGGGACAGGCTAAACTACGAGCAGTACCTC.

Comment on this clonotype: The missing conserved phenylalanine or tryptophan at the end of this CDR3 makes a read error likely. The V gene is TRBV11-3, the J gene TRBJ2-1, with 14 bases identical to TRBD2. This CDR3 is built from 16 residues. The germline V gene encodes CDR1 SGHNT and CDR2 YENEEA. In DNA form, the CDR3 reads TGTGTCAGCAGTTTATCAGGGACTAGCGGGAGAGGTGAGCAGTTCCTC. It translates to CVSSLSGTSGRGEQFL.

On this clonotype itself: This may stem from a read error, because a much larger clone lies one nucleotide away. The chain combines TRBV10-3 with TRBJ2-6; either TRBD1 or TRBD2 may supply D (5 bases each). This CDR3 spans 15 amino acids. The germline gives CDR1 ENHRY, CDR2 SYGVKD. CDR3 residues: CAIKTGSRGVNVLTF. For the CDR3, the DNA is TGTGCCATCAAAACCGGGTCGCGAGGGGTCAACGTCCTGACTTTC.

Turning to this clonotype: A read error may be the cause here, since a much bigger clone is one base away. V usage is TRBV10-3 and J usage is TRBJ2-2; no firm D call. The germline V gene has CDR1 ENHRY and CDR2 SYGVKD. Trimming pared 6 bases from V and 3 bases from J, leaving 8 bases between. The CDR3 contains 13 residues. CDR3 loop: CAIRVDDTGELFF. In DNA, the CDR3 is TGTGCCATCAGGGTGGATGACACCGGGGAGCTGTTTTTT.

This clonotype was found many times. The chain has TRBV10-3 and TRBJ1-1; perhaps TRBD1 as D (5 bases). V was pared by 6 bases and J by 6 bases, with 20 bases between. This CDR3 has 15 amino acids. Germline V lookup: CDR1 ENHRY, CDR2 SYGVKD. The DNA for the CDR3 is TGTGCCATCAGGCAAGTGCGAGGGGATCATCCTGAAGCTTTCTTT. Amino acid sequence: CAIRQVRGDHPEAFF.

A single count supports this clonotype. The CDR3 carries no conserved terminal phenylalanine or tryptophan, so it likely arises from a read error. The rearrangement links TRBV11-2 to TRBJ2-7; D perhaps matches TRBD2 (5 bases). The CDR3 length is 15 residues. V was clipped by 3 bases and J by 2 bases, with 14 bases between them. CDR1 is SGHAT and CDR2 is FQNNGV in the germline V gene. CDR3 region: CASSFGWTLPYEQYL. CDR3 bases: TGTGCCAGCAGCTTCGGCTGGACTCTACCCTACGAGCAGTACTTG.

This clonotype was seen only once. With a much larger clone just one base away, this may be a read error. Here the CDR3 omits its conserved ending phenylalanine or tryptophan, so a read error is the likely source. CDR3 loop: CASSQGQNTGELFL. The CDR3 DNA is TGTGCCAGCAGTCAAGGTCAGAACACCGGGGAGCTGTTTCTT. V usage is TRBV12-3 or TRBV12-4 and J usage is TRBJ2-2, with D unresolved. The CDR3 totals 14 residues. The ends were cut back, 5 bases at V and 1 base at J, with 8 bases in the middle.

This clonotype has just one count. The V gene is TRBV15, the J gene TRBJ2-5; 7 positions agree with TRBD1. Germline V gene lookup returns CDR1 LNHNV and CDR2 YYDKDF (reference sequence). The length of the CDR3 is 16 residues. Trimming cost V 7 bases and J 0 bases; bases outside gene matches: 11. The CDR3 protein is CATNRGDRTYQETQYF. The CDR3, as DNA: TGTGCCACCAACAGGGGAGACAGGACGTACCAAGAGACCCAGTACTTC.

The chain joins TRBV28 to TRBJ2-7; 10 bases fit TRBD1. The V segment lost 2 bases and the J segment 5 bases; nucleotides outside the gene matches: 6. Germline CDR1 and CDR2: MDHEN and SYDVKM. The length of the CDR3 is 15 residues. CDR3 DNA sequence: TGTGCCAGCAGTTTAGACAGGGGGCGCTTTCACGAGCAGTACTTC. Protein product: CASSLDRGRFHEQYF.